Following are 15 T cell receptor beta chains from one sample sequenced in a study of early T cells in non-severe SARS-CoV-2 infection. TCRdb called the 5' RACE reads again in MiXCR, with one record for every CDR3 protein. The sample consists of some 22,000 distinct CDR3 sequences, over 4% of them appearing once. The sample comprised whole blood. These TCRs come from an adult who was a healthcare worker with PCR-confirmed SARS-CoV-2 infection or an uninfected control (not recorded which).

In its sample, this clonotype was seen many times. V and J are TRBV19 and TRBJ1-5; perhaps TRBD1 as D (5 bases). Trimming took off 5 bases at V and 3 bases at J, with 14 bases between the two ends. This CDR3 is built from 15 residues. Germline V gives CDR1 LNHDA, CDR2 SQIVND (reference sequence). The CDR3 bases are TGTGCCAGTAGTTCGATTCGACAGCTCAATCAGCCCCAGCATTTT. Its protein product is CASSSIRQLNQPQHF. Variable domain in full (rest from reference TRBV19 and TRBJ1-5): DGGITQSPKYLFRKEGQNVTLSCEQNLNHDAMYWYRQDPGQGLRLIYYSQIVNDFQKGDIAEGYSVSREKKESFPLTVTSAQKNPTAFYLCASSSIRQLNQPQHFGDGTRLSIL.

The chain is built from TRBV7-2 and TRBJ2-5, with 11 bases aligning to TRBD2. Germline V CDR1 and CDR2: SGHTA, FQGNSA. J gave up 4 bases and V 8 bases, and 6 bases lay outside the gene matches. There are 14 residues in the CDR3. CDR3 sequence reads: CASASGGPPETQYF. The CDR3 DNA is TGTGCCAGCGCTAGCGGGGGGCCCCCAGAGACCCAGTACTTC.

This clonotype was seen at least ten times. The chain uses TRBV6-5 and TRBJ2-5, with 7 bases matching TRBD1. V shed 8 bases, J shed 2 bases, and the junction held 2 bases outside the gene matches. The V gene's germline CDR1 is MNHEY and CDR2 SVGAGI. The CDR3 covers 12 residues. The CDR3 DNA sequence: TGTGCCAGCCAGGGACAGCAAGAGACCCAGTACTTC. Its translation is CASQGQQETQYF.

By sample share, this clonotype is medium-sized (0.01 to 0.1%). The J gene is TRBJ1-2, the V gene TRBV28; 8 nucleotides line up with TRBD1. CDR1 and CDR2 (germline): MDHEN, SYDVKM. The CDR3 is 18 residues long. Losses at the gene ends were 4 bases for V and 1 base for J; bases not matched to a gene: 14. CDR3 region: CASSWAGTGSQNNYGYTF. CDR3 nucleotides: TGTGCCAGCAGTTGGGCCGGGACAGGCTCCCAGAATAACTATGGCTACACCTTC.

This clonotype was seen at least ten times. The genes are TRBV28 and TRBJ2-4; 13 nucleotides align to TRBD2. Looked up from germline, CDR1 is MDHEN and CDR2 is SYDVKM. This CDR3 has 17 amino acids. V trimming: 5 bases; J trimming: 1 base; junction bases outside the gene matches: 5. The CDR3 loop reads CASSLTSGGDAKNIQYF. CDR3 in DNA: TGTGCCAGCAGTCTTACTAGCGGGGGGGACGCCAAAAACATTCAGTACTTC.

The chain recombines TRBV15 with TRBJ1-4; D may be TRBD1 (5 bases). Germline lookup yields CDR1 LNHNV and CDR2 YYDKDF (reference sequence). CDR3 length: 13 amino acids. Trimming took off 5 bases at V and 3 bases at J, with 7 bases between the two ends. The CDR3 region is CATSWGPNEKLFF. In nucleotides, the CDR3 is TGTGCCACCAGCTGGGGACCTAATGAAAAACTGTTTTTT.

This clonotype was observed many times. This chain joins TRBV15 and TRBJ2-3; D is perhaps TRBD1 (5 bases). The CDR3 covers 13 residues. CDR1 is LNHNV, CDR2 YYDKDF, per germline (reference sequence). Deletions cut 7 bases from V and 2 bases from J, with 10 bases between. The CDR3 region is CATTGRDTDTQYF. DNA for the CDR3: TGTGCCACCACCGGCAGGGACACAGATACGCAGTATTTT. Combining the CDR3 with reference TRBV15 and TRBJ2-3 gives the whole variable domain DAMVIQNPRYQVTQFGKPVTLSCSQTLNHNVMYWYQQKSSQAPKLLFHYYDKDFNNEADTPDNFQSRRPNTSFCFLDIRSPGLGDTAMYLCATTGRDTDTQYFGPGTRLTVL.

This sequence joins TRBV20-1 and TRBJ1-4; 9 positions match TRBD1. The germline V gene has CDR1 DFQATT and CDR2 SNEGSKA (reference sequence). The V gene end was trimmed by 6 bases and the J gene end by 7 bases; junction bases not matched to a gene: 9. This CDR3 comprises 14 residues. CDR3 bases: TGCAGTGCGGCCGGACAGGGGATAGGTGAAAAACTGTTTTTT. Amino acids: CSAAGQGIGEKLFF.

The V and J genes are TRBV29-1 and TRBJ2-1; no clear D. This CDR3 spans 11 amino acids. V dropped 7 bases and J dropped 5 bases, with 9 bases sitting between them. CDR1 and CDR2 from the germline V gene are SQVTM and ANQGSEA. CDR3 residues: CSATENNEQFF. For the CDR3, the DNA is TGCAGCGCTACTGAAAACAATGAGCAGTTCTTC.

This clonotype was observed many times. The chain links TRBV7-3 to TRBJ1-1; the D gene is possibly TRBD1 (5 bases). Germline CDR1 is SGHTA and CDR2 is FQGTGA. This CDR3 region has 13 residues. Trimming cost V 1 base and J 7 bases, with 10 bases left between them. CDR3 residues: CASSLNGHLEAFF. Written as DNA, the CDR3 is TGTGCCAGCAGCTTAAATGGACATCTTGAAGCTTTCTTT.

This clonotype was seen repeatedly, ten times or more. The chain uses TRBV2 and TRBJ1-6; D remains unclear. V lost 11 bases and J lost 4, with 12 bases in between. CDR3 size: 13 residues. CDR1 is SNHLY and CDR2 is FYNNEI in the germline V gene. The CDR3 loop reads CAGRADYNSPLHF. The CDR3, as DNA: TGTGCCGGGAGGGCGGATTATAATTCACCCCTCCACTTT.

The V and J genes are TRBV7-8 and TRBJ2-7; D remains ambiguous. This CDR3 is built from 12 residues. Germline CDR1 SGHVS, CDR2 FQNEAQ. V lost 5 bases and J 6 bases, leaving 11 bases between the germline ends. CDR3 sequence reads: CASSAPLREQYF. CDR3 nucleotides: TGTGCCAGCAGCGCGCCCCTCCGCGAGCAGTACTTC.

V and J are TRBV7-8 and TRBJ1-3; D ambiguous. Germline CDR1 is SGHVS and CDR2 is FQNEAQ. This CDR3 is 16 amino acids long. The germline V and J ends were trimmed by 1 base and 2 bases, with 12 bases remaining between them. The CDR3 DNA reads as TGTGCCAGCAGCTTAGGCCGGGCCGGGGCTGGAAACACCATATATTTT. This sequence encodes CASSLGRAGAGNTIYF.

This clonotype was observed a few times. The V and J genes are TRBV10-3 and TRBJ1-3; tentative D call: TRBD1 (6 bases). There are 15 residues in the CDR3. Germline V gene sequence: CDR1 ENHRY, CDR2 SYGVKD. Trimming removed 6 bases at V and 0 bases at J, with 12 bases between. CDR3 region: CAIRDRQSSGNTIYF. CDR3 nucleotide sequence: TGTGCCATCAGAGACAGGCAGAGCTCTGGAAACACCATATATTTT.

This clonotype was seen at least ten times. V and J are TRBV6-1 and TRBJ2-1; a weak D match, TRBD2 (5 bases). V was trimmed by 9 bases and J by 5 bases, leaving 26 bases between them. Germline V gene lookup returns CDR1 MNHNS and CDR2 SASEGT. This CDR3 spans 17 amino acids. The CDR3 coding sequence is TGTGCCAGTAGTTCTGGGCGGGTAAATTCCCCGCACAATGAGCAGTTCTTC. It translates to CASSSGRVNSPHNEQFF.